This T cell receptor beta chain was sequenced in a study of shared clonotypes between healthy human individuals. Germline lookup yields CDR1 SGHDT and CDR2 YYEEEE. Trimming left V 4 bases short and J 5 bases short, with 18 bases between. The CDR3 contains 16 residues. General study points: A handful of donors showed sharing of approximately 5% of naive CD4 clonotypes.

All the donors were Caucasian adults who lived in Nashville, Tennessee. Concerning this clone: Its antigen remains unidentified.

Sequencing was performed with immunoSEQ multiplex PCR; in TCRdb, only in-frame clones are kept and a portion is missing. The data contain millions of clones, around 94% of them singletons. The TCR originated in a man aged 18 to 35 in good health. Sample: naive CD4+ T cells sorted from blood. Indicated subset: CD45RA+ positively selected. The chain employs TRBV5-6 and TRBJ2-2, with TRBD1 as a possible D gene (5 bases). This CDR3 reads CASSALIQGVTGELFF. The CDR3 DNA reads as TGTGCCAGCAGCGCGCTCATCCAAGGGGTGACCGGGGAGCTGTTTTTT.